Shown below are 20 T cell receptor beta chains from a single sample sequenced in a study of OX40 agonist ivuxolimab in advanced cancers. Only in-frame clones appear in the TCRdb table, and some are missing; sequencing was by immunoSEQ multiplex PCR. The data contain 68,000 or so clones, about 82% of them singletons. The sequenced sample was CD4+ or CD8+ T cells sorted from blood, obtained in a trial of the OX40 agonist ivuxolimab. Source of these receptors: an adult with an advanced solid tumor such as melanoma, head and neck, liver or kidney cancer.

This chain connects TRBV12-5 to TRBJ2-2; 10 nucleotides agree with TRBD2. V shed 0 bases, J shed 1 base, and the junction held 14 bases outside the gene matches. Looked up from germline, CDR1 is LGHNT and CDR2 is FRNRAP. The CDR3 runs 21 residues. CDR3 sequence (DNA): TGTGCTAGTGGTTTGGTACTCCCCCCCCTAGCGGGGGCCAGGAACACCGGGGAGCTGTTTTTT. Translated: CASGLVLPPLAGARNTGELFF.

The CDR3 here is CASRPSGTAAYEQYF. CDR3 nucleotide sequence: TGTGCCAGTAGACCTAGCGGGACAGCGGCCTACGAGCAGTACTTC. The chain is built from TRBV19 and TRBJ2-7; 9 bases fit TRBD2. The trim removed 6 bases at V and 2 bases at J, leaving 8 bases unmatched. The CDR3 is 15 amino acids. Germline CDR1 LNHDA, CDR2 SQIVND (reference sequence).

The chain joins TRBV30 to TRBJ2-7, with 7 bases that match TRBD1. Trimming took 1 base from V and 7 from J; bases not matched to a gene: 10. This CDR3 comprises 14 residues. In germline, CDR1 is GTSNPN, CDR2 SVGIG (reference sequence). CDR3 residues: CAWSGLTGLEEQYF. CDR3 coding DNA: TGTGCCTGGAGTGGCTTGACAGGGCTTGAGGAGCAGTACTTC. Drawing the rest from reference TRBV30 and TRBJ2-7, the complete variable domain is SQTIHQWPATLVQPVGSPLSLECTVEGTSNPNLYWYRQAAGRGLQLLFYSVGIGQISSEVPQNLSASRPQDRQFILSSKKLLLSDSGFYLCAWSGLTGLEEQYFGPGTRLTVT.

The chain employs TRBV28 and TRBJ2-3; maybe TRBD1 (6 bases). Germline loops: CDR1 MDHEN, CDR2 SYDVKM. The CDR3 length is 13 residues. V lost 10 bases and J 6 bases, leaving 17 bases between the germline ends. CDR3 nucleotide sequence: TGTGCCACCGCGGGCCAGGGGTGGGATACGCAGTATTTT. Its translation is CATAGQGWDTQYF. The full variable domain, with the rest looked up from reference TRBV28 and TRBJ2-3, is DVKVTQSSRYLVKRTGEKVFLECVQDMDHENMFWYRQDPGLGLRLIYFSYDVKMKEKGDIPEGYSVSREKKERFSLILESASTNQTSMYLCATAGQGWDTQYFGPGTRLTVL.

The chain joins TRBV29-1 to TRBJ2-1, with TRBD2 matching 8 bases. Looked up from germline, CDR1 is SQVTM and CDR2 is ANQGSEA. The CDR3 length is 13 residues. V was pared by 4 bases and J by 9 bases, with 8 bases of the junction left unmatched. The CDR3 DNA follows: TGCAGCGTTGTTGCCCGGCTAGCGGGTGAGCAGTTCTTC. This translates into CSVVARLAGEQFF.

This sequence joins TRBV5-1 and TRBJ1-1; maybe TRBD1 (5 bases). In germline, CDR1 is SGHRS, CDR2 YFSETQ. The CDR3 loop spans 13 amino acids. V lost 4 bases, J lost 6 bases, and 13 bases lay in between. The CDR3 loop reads CASSGAGSPEAFF. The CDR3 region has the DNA TGCGCCAGCAGCGGGGCAGGGTCCCCTGAAGCTTTCTTT.

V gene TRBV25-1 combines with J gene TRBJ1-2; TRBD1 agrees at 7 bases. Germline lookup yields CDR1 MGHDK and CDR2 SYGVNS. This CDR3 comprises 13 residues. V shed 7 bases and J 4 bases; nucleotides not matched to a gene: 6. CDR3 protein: CASTRGSGYGYTF. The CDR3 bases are TGTGCCAGCACCAGGGGGAGTGGCTATGGCTACACCTTC.

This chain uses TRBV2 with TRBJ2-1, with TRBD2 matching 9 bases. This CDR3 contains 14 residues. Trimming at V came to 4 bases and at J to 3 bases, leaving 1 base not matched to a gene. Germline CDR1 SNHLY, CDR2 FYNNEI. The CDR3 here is CASSGGRVYNEQFF. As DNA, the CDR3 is TGTGCCAGCAGTGGCGGGAGGGTCTACAATGAGCAGTTCTTC.

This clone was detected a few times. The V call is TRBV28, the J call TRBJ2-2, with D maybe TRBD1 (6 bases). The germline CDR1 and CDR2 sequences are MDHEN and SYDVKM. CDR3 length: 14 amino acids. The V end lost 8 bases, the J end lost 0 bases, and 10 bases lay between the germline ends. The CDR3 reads CASSGQTNTGELFF. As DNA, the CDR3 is TGTGCCAGCTCCGGACAGACGAACACCGGGGAGCTGTTTTTT.

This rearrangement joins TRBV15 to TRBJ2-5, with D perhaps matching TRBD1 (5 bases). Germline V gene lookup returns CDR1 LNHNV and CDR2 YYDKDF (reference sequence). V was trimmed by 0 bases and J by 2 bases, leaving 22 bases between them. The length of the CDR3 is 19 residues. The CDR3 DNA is TGTGCCACCAGCAGAGATATGTCGGGCCAGCTTCACAGGCAAGAGACCCAGTACTTC. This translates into CATSRDMSGQLHRQETQYF.

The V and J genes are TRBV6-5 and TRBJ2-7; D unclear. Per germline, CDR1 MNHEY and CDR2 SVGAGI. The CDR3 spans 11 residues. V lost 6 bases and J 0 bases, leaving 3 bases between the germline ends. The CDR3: CASSVSYEQYF. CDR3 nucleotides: TGTGCCAGCAGCGTCTCCTACGAGCAGTACTTC.

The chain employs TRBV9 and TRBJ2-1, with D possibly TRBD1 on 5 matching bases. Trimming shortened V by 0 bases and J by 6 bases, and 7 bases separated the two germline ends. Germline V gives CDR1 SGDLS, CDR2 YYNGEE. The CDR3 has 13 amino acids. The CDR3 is CASSVVDSNEQFF. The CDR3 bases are TGTGCCAGCAGCGTAGTCGACAGCAATGAGCAGTTCTTC.

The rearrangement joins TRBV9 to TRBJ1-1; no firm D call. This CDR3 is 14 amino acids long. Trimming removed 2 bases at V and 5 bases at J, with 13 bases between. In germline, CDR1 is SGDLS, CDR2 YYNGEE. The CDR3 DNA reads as TGTGCCAGCAGCGTGACTTTGGGCAAGACTGAAGCTTTCTTT. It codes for CASSVTLGKTEAFF.

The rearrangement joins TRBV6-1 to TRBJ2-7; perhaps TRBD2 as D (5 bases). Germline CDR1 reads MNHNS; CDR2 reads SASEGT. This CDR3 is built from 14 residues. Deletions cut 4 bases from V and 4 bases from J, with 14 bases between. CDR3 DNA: TGTGCCAGCAGTGGACGCCTCGGGGTATACGAGCAGTACTTC. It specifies CASSGRLGVYEQYF.

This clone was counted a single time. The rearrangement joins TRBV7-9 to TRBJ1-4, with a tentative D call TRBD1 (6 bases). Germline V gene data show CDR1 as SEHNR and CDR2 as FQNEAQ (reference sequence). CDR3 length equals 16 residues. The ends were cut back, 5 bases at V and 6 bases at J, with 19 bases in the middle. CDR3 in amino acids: CASSPLGTPVHEKLFF. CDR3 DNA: TGTGCCAGCAGCCCATTAGGGACACCAGTACATGAAAAACTGTTTTTT.

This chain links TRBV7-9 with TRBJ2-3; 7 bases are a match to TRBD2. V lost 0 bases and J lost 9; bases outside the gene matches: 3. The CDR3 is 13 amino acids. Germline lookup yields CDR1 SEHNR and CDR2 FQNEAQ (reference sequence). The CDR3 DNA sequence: TGTGCCAGCAGCTTAGCCAGCGGGGAGACGCAGTATTTT. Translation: CASSLASGETQYF.

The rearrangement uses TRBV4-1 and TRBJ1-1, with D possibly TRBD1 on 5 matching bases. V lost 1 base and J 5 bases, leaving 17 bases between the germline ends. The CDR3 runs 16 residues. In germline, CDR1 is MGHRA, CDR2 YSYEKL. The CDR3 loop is CASSQGERGRATEAFF. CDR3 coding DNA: TGCGCCAGCAGCCAAGGAGAAAGGGGCAGGGCAACTGAAGCTTTCTTT.

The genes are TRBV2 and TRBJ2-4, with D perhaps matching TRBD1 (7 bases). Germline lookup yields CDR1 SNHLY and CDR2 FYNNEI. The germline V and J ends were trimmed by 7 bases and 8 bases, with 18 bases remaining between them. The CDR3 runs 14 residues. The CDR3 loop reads CASTPQGGLDIQYF. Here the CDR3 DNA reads TGTGCCAGCACCCCCCAGGGGGGCCTCGACATTCAGTACTTC.

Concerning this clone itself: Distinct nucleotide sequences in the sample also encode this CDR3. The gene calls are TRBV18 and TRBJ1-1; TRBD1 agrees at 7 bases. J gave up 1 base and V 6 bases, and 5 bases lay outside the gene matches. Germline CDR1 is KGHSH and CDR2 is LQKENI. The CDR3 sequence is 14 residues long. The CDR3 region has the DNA TGTGCCAGCTCCCCGAGGACAGGGAACACTGAAGCTTTCTTT. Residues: CASSPRTGNTEAFF.

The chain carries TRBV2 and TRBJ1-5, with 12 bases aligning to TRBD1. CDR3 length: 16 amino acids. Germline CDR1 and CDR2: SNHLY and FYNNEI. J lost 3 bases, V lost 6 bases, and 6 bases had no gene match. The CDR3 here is CASRGGQGALNQPQHF. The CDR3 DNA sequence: TGTGCCAGCAGAGGGGGACAGGGGGCCCTCAATCAGCCCCAGCATTTT.